What follows are 27 T cell receptor beta chains derived from one specimen sequenced in a study of blood T cell repertoires in COVID-19. The table came from immunoSEQ multiplex PCR; TCRdb's copy has only in-frame clones and leaves some out. The table has under 300,000 clones, roughly 80% seen once. Sequencing was performed on peripheral blood. The receptors derive from a woman aged 18-29 years with acute or convalescent COVID-19.

The rearrangement uses TRBV6-5 and TRBJ1-2; 8 nucleotides align to TRBD1. V was clipped by 6 bases and J by 4 bases; unmatched bases: 10. There are 15 residues in the CDR3. CDR1 is MNHEY, CDR2 SVGAGI, per germline. DNA for the CDR3: TGTGCCAGCAGCACGCCCGGACAGGGTGGCTATGGCTACACCTTC. It yields the protein CASSTPGQGGYGYTF.

The rearrangement links TRBV10-2 to TRBJ1-1; TRBD1 is a possible D gene (6 bases). Deletions cut 5 bases from V and 0 bases from J, with 10 bases between. CDR3 length: 14 amino acids. Germline V gene lookup returns CDR1 WSHSY and CDR2 SAAADI. CDR3 DNA sequence: TGCGCCAGCAGTCGACAGGCCATGAACACTGAAGCTTTCTTT. Its translation: CASSRQAMNTEAFF.

This clone was seen a single time. V gene TRBV18 combines with J gene TRBJ1-6, with D possibly TRBD1 on 5 matching bases. The CDR3 extends over 14 amino acids. Germline CDR1 and CDR2: KGHSH and LQKENI. With 2 bases removed from V and 11 bases from J, the gap between germline ends came to 13 bases. The CDR3 protein is CASSPGADSTPLHF. CDR3 bases: TGTGCCAGCTCACCAGGGGCAGACTCGACACCCCTCCACTTT.

Remarks on this clone: Other DNA sequences in this specimen translate into the identical CDR3. This chain links TRBV27 with TRBJ1-5; the D is unclear. V lost 3 bases and J 0 bases, leaving 6 bases between the germline ends. The CDR3 totals 14 residues. Germline CDR1 reads MNHEY; CDR2 reads SMNVEV (reference sequence). For the CDR3, the DNA is TGTGCCAGCAGTTTGGGAGATAGCAATCAGCCCCAGCATTTT. As protein: CASSLGDSNQPQHF.

The rearrangement joins TRBV11-2 to TRBJ1-2; D is ambiguous. Deletions cut 1 base from V and 0 bases from J, with 18 bases between. The CDR3 contains 18 residues. CDR1 and CDR2 from the germline V gene are SGHAT and FQNNGV. Written as DNA, the CDR3 is TGTGCCAGCAGCTTAGTAGCTTTGTCGTCAGTACCTAACTATGGCTACACCTTC. Protein product: CASSLVALSSVPNYGYTF.

This chain links TRBV7-9 with TRBJ1-1; 9 bases match TRBD1. V was pared by 6 bases and J by 5 bases, with 4 bases of the junction left unmatched. CDR1 and CDR2 (germline): SEHNR, FQNEAQ (reference sequence). This CDR3 has 13 amino acids. The CDR3 sequence is CASREQGATEAFF. CDR3 DNA: TGTGCCAGCAGGGAACAGGGGGCAACTGAAGCTTTCTTT.

This clone has only a few counts. The chain uses TRBV6-5 and TRBJ1-2; tentatively, D is TRBD1 (6 bases). This CDR3 has 13 amino acids. Per germline, CDR1 MNHEY and CDR2 SVGAGI. The V end lost 6 bases, the J end lost 6 bases, and 14 bases lay between the germline ends. The CDR3 sequence is CASRARQEDGYTF. The CDR3, as DNA: TGTGCCAGCAGGGCCAGACAGGAAGATGGCTACACCTTC.

This chain connects TRBV20-1 to TRBJ1-5; D unclear. The CDR3 totals 12 residues. V lost 3 bases, J lost 4 bases, and 7 bases lay in between. The germline gives CDR1 DFQATT, CDR2 SNEGSKA (reference sequence). Here the CDR3 DNA reads TGCAGTGCTAGTATCCCTAATCAGCCCCAGCATTTT. Amino acid sequence: CSASIPNQPQHF.

The chain employs TRBV14 and TRBJ2-7; a weak D match, TRBD1 (6 bases). CDR3 length: 14 residues. The V and J ends lost 3 bases and 5 bases respectively, with 14 bases between them. The V gene's germline CDR1 is SGHDN and CDR2 FVKESK. The CDR3 sequence is CASSHRQVGDEQYF. The DNA of the CDR3 is TGTGCCAGCAGCCACCGACAGGTTGGCGACGAGCAGTACTTC.

The chain joins TRBV19 to TRBJ2-7, with TRBD2 identical over 9 bases. Germline V lookup: CDR1 LNHDA, CDR2 SQIVND (reference sequence). Trimming removed 5 bases from V and 2 bases from J; junction bases left unmatched: 4. The CDR3 is 14 residues long. The CDR3 DNA reads TGTGCCAGTAGTCGACTAGCGGAACCCTACGAGCAGTACTTC. Translated: CASSRLAEPYEQYF.

The J gene is TRBJ2-1, the V gene TRBV11-2; no clear D. Trimming cost V 3 bases and J 5 bases, with 11 bases left between them. The germline V gene has CDR1 SGHAT and CDR2 FQNNGV. The CDR3 totals 14 residues. CDR3 bases: TGTGCCAGCAGCTTGGGTCTAGATCACAATGAGCAGTTCTTC. This encodes CASSLGLDHNEQFF.

The chain links TRBV27 to TRBJ2-1; D perhaps matches TRBD2 (5 bases). The CDR3 is made up of 17 amino acids. V gave up 6 bases and J gave up 0 bases, with 18 bases separating them. Germline V CDR1 and CDR2: MNHEY, SMNVEV (reference sequence). CDR3 region: CASRPAGAGSSYNEQFF. CDR3 in DNA: TGTGCCAGCAGACCGGCAGGCGCGGGCAGCTCCTACAATGAGCAGTTCTTC.

V gene TRBV12-3 or TRBV12-4 combines with J gene TRBJ2-5; D call uncertain. This CDR3 is built from 12 residues. The ends were cut back, 5 bases at V and 5 bases at J, with 9 bases in the middle. In nucleotides, the CDR3 is TGTGCCAGCAGTCCTACCGTTGAGACCCAGTACTTC. Translating it yields CASSPTVETQYF.

This clone occurred a few times. The chain has TRBV14 and TRBJ1-6; D remains unclear. Germline lookup yields CDR1 SGHDN and CDR2 FVKESK. This CDR3 region has 14 residues. V was pared by 0 bases and J by 7 bases, with 7 bases between. The CDR3 here is CASSQEFKNSPLHF. Here the CDR3 DNA reads TGTGCCAGCAGCCAAGAGTTCAAAAATTCACCCCTCCACTTT. The whole variable domain, filled in from reference TRBV14 and TRBJ1-6, reads EAGVTQFPSHSVIEKGQTVTLRCDPISGHDNLYWYRRVMGKEIKFLLHFVKESKQDESGMPNNRFLAERTGGTYSTLKVQPAELEDSGVYFCASSQEFKNSPLHFGNGTRLTVT.

The chain employs TRBV19 and TRBJ2-7, with a tentative D call TRBD2 (7 bases). Germline V CDR1 and CDR2: LNHDA, SQIVND (reference sequence). Trimming shortened V by 4 bases and J by 7 bases, and 17 bases separated the two germline ends. This CDR3 comprises 14 residues. The CDR3 region has the DNA TGTGCCAGTAGTAATCGGGGGGCTACGGGGGAGCAGTACTTC. Translation gives CASSNRGATGEQYF.

This chain uses TRBV3-1 (or the pseudogene TRBV3-2) with TRBJ2-5, with D possibly being TRBD2 (6 bases). The CDR3 runs to 13 residues. Trimming shortened V by 3 bases and J by 1 base, and 6 bases separated the two germline ends. The germline gives CDR1 LGHDT, CDR2 YNNKEL (reference sequence). CDR3 DNA: TGTGCCAGCAGCCAGGGACTCCAAGAGACCCAGTACTTC. Protein sequence: CASSQGLQETQYF.

Concerning this clone: At one boundary the junction diverges from the germline segment, which might be a read error. The J gene is TRBJ2-1, the V gene TRBV28, with a weak D call TRBD1 (6 bases). The CDR3 covers 15 residues. Germline V gene lookup returns CDR1 MDHEN and CDR2 SYDVKM. CDR3 in amino acids: CASSPTHGQPRGTLF. The CDR3 region has the DNA TGTGCCAGCAGTCCGACCCATGGACAGCCCAGAGGTACGCTCTTC. Full variable domain (missing parts from reference TRBV28 and TRBJ2-1): DVKVTQSSRYLVKRTGEKVFLECVQDMDHENMFWYRQDPGLGLRLIYFSYDVKMKEKGDIPEGYSVSREKKERFSLILESASTNQTSMYLCASSPTHGQPRGTLFGPGTRLTVL.

This clone has a single count. The chain links TRBV30 to TRBJ1-6; 9 nucleotides match TRBD1. Germline trimming cut 1 base from V and 5 bases from J; bases unmatched to any gene: 9. Germline V lookup: CDR1 GTSNPN, CDR2 SVGIG (reference sequence). The CDR3 spans 17 residues. The CDR3 loop reads CAWSGPPGQGNNSPLHF. CDR3 coding DNA: TGTGCCTGGAGTGGGCCTCCGGGACAGGGAAATAATTCACCCCTCCACTTT.

This clone was detected only a few times. The rearrangement uses TRBV9 and TRBJ2-3; TRBD2 aligns across 8 bases. V lost 4 bases to trimming and J lost 1 base; unmatched junction nucleotides: 5. The CDR3 contains 15 residues. Germline CDR1 SGDLS, CDR2 YYNGEE. CDR3 protein: CASSTGTSRTDTQYF. CDR3 bases: TGTGCCAGCAGCACCGGGACTAGTCGCACAGATACGCAGTATTTT. The full variable domain, its missing parts supplied by reference TRBV9 and TRBJ2-3, is DSGVTQTPKHLITATGQRVTLRCSPRSGDLSVYWYQQSLDQGLQFLIQYYNGEERAKGNILERFSAQQFPDLHSELNLSSLELGDSALYFCASSTGTSRTDTQYFGPGTRLTVL.

The J gene is TRBJ1-4, the V gene TRBV2; D might be TRBD1 (6 bases). This CDR3 is built from 16 residues. The V gene's germline CDR1 is SNHLY and CDR2 FYNNEI. V lost 6 bases and J lost 0, with 14 bases in between. The CDR3 nucleotides read TGTGCCAGCAGACCAAGACAGGATTCAACTAATGAAAAACTGTTTTTT. Protein product: CASRPRQDSTNEKLFF. The entire variable domain, with the rest obtained from reference TRBV2 and TRBJ1-4, is as follows: EPEVTQTPSHQVTQMGQEVILRCVPISNHLYFYWYRQILGQKVEFLVSFYNNEISEKSEIFDDQFSVERPDGSNFTLKIRSTKLEDSAMYFCASRPRQDSTNEKLFFGSGTQLSVL.

CDR3 loop: CATSRGRTGSSRGNQPQHF. The CDR3, as DNA: TGTGCCACCAGCAGAGGTCGGACAGGGAGTTCGCGTGGCAATCAGCCCCAGCATTTT. V gene TRBV15 combines with J gene TRBJ1-5; TRBD1 agrees at 8 bases. V dropped 1 base and J dropped 2; count of bases not matched to a gene: 13. This CDR3 region has 19 residues. Germline V lookup: CDR1 LNHNV, CDR2 YYDKDF (reference sequence).

This chain uses TRBV19 with TRBJ1-6; the D gene is possibly TRBD1 (6 bases). The V and J ends lost 6 bases and 5 bases respectively, with 11 bases between them. The CDR3 loop spans 14 amino acids. The germline V gene encodes CDR1 LNHDA and CDR2 SQIVND (reference sequence). The CDR3: CASSGTTNNSPLHF. The CDR3 DNA follows: TGTGCCAGTAGCGGGACAACAAATAATTCACCCCTCCACTTT. The whole variable domain, remainder taken from reference TRBV19 and TRBJ1-6, is DGGITQSPKYLFRKEGQNVTLSCEQNLNHDAMYWYRQDPGQGLRLIYYSQIVNDFQKGDIAEGYSVSREKKESFPLTVTSAQKNPTAFYLCASSGTTNNSPLHFGNGTRLTVT.

The chain has TRBV4-1 and TRBJ2-1; no reliable D call. There are 12 residues in the CDR3. The germline V and J ends were trimmed by 5 bases and 6 bases, with 8 bases remaining between them. Germline loops: CDR1 MGHRA, CDR2 YSYEKL. CDR3 region: CASSSPSNEQFF. CDR3 in DNA: TGCGCCAGCAGCAGCCCTAGCAATGAGCAGTTCTTC.

The rearrangement links TRBV6-6 to TRBJ2-1; 13 bases map to TRBD2. The CDR3 sequence is 20 residues long. The J segment lost 1 base and the V segment lost 6 bases, leaving 15 bases of the junction unmatched. The germline V gene encodes CDR1 MNHNY and CDR2 SVGAGI (reference sequence). CDR3: CASSQTPGLAGLWSYNEQFF. For the CDR3, the DNA is TGTGCCAGCAGCCAGACCCCGGGACTAGCGGGGCTTTGGTCCTACAATGAGCAGTTCTTC.

The chain is built from TRBV27 and TRBJ1-2; the match to TRBD1 covers 9 bases. Trimming cost V 5 bases and J 5 bases; bases outside gene matches: 6. The V gene's germline CDR1 is MNHEY and CDR2 SMNVEV (reference sequence). The CDR3 sequence is 14 residues long. DNA for the CDR3: TGTGCCAGCAGTCTCGGGACAGGGAAATATGGCTACACCTTC. The encoded protein is CASSLGTGKYGYTF.

V is TRBV6-5 and J is TRBJ1-2, with D possibly matching TRBD1 (5 bases). Germline CDR1 and CDR2: MNHEY and SVGAGI. This CDR3 has 15 residues. V lost 6 bases and J 7 bases, leaving 21 bases between the germline ends. The CDR3 DNA reads TGTGCCAGCAGCTCTCCCCGGGACGCCGGGGGTGGCTACACCTTC. Amino acid sequence: CASSSPRDAGGGYTF.

This chain connects TRBV7-2 to TRBJ2-4, with TRBD2 as a possible D gene (6 bases). CDR1 SGHTA and CDR2 FQGNSA come from the germline V gene. V was shortened by 0 bases and J by 0 bases, with 6 bases between the two germline ends. There are 15 residues in the CDR3. CDR3 DNA sequence: TGTGCCAGCAGCTTAGCCGGGGGAGCCAAAAACATTCAGTACTTC. Translating gives CASSLAGGAKNIQYF.